The clone carrying this T cell receptor beta chain was seen a handful of times. Its specificity is unknown. The CDR3 is 17 amino acids. J was trimmed by 0 bases and V by 4 bases; bases with no gene match: 7. Germline CDR1 ENHRY, CDR2 SYGVKD. Reverse transcribing all isolated RNA meant expressed TCRB transcripts were sequenced. Only in-frame clones appear in the TCRdb table, and some are missing; sequencing was by immunoSEQ multiplex PCR. The repertoire holds 600,000 to 750,000 clones, with approximately 13% as singletons. This sample was taken from a study of beta chain features in type 1 diabetes. The study, taken as a whole, reports: Shortening of TCRB CDR3s, moderate but significant, appeared in all four CD4+ subsets of Type 1 diabetes patients. Patients and controls would share equally any PCR tilt toward shorter templates. Sequencing used cDNA, and cells with high TCR expression could therefore be over-represented.

The chain is built from TRBV10-3 and TRBJ2-7; TRBD2 agrees at 12 bases. The receptor comes from a young man with type 1 diabetes. The sequenced sample was naive CD4+ T cells from blood. The CDR3 here is CAISVVLAGGLSYEQYF. CDR3 nucleotide sequence: TGTGCCATCAGTGTTGTACTAGCGGGGGGTCTCTCCTACGAGCAGTACTTC.